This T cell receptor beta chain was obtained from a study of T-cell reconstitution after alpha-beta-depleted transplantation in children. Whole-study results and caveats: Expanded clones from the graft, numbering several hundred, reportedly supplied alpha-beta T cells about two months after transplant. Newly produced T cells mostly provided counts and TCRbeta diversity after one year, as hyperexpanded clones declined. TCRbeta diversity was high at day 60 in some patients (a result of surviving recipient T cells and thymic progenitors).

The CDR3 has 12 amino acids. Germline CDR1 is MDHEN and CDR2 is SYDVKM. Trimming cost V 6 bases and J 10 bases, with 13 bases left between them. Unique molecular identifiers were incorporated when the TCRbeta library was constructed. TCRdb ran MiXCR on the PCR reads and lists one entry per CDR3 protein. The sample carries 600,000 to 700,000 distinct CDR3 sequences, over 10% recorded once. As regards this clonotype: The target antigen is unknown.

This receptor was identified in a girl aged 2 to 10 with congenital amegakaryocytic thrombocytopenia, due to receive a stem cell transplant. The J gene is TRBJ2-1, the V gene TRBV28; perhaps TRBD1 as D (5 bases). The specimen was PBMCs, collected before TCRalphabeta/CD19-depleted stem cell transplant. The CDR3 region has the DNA TGTGCCAGCAGCTCTAAGGGGTACGAGCAGTTCTTC. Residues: CASSSKGYEQFF.